This entry concerns a single T cell receptor beta chain. Its cognate antigen has yet to be identified. Base quality data are lacking; no much larger clone is found one base away. Whole blood was collected in K2EDTA tubes by collaborating institutions according to the institutions' own protocols. Collaborator samples were shipped for TCRbeta analysis as frozen whole blood, isolated PBMCs, or DNA extracted from either sample type. TCRbeta CDR3 regions were amplified from genomic DNA by means of the immunoSEQ Assay, a bias-controlled multiplex PCR. The authors' analysis ran thus. The number of nucleated cells in each sample was estimated by amplification of reference gene primers within the assay. Sequence reads were collapsed and filtered to measure the absolute abundance of every unique TCRbeta CDR3 rearrangement. For each sample, productive Simpson clonality was calculated by taking the square root of Simpson's diversity index across productive rearrangements. TCRdb re-hosts the immuneACCESS table, in-frame sequences only. Its copies lack some clones; in the studies checked, an unresolved V gene accounts for under half of them, and the cause for the rest is not known. V, J and clone size reflect that table, while D and trimming were determined from the DNA. The sample table shows 64,000 or so clones, and approximately 78% are seen once. The top ten constitute roughly 13% of the sample.

The data were taken from a study of blood T cell repertoires in COVID-19 (TCRdb year 2020). At the level of the whole study: Collaborator samples came from the United States, Italy and Spain and covered acute and convalescent phases of COVID-19. The prospective study material was composed of cDNA or gDNA derived from T cells, B-cell-depleted T cells, or PBMCs. Samples were obtained from the ongoing ImmuneRACE study (first 160 participants) and from 1,254 subjects provided by 6 global collaborators. HLA class I and class II types, where available, came from metadata supplied by the sample provider rather than from assay-based typing. The repertoires were released in a freely available public database intended as a resource for research on the immune response to SARS-CoV-2. A de-identified subject ID, COVID-19 status, age in years and sex were almost always included in the sample metadata. Deeply sampled blood TCRbeta repertoires from subjects exposed to, actively infected with, or recovered from COVID-19 were included in the dataset.

What the research found in general, with its limitations: How much clinical and demographic metadata was included differed by source and by participant, and the metadata was provided uncurated.

The TCR originated in a human donor in a cohort sampled during active COVID-19. Sequenced input: peripheral blood.

The CDR3 in this case is CASSLVGGGRRNTIYF. The bases are TGTGCCAGCAGCTTGGTAGGTGGAGGAAGAAGAAACACCATATATTTT. The receptor chain draws on TRBV5-6 and TRBJ1-3, with no confidently assigned D gene. The CDR1 and CDR2 encoded by the germline V gene are SGHDT and YYEEEE. V drops 0 bases and J drops 5 bases, leaving 15 bases in between. From cysteine to phenylalanine, the CDR3 is 16 amino acids long. Here the CDR3 DNA is all that survives: 48 bases in frame from base 1.